This TCR beta chain was identified in a study of T cell repertoires in ileal Crohn's disease. Trimming at V came to 7 bases and at J to 4 bases, leaving 10 bases not matched to a gene. CDR1 is SNHLY and CDR2 is FYNNEI in the germline V gene. CDR3 length: 15 amino acids. The table came from immunoSEQ multiplex PCR; TCRdb's copy has only in-frame clones and leaves some out. Here the sample spans more than 25,000 clones, about 80% being singletons. This chain connects TRBV2 to TRBJ2-3; 8 bases match TRBD1. Material for sequencing was ileal tissue. This clonotype was sampled from an adult with Crohn's disease. CDR3 sequence: CASKIVAGQADTQYF. The CDR3 region has the DNA TGTGCCAGCAAGATAGTCGCGGGACAGGCAGATACGCAGTATTTT.